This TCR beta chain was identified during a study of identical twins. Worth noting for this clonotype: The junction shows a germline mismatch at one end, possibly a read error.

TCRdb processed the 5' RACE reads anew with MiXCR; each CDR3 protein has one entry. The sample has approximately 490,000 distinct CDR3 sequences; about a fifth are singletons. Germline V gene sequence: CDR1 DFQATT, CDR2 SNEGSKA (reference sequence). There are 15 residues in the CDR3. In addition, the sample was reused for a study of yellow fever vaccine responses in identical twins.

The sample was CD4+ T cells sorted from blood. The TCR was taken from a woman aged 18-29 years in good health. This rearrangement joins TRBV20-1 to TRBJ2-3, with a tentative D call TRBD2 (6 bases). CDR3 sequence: CSAGLARGRTDTRYF. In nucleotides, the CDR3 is TGCAGTGCTGGATTAGCGCGGGGCCGCACAGATACGCGGTATTTT.